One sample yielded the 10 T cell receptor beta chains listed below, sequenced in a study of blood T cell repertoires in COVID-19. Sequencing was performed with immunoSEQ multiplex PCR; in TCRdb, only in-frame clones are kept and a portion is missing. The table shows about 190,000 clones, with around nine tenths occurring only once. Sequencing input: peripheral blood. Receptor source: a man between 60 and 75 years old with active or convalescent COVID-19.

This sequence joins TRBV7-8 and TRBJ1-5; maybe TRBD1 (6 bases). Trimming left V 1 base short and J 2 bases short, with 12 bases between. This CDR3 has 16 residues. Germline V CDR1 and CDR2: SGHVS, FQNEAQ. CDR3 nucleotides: TGTGCCAGCAGCTTAGAACAGGGAGTTGGCAATCAGCCCCAGCATTTT. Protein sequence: CASSLEQGVGNQPQHF.

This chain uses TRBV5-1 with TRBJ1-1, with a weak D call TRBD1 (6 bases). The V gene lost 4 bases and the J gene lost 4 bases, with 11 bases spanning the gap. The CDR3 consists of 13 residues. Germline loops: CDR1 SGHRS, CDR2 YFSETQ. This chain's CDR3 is CASSQPGVTEAFF. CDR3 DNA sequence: TGCGCCAGCAGCCAGCCAGGGGTCACTGAAGCTTTCTTT.

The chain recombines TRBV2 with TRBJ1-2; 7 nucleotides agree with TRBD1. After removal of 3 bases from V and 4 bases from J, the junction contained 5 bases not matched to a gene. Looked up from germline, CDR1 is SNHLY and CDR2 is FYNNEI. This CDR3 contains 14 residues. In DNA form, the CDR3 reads TGTGCCAGCAGTGACAGGACAGGAGGCTATGGCTACACCTTC. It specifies CASSDRTGGYGYTF. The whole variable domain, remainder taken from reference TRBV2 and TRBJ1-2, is EPEVTQTPSHQVTQMGQEVILRCVPISNHLYFYWYRQILGQKVEFLVSFYNNEISEKSEIFDDQFSVERPDGSNFTLKIRSTKLEDSAMYFCASSDRTGGYGYTFGSGTRLTVV.

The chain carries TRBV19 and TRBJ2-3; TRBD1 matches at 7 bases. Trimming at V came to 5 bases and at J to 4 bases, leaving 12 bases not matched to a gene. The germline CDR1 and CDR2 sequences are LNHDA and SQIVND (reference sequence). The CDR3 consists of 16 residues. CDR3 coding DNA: TGTGCCAGTAGTGCCCGGGGAGACAGGGCCGCAGATACGCAGTATTTT. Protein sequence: CASSARGDRAADTQYF. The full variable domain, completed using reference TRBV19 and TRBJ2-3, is DGGITQSPKYLFRKEGQNVTLSCEQNLNHDAMYWYRQDPGQGLRLIYYSQIVNDFQKGDIAEGYSVSREKKESFPLTVTSAQKNPTAFYLCASSARGDRAADTQYFGPGTRLTVL.

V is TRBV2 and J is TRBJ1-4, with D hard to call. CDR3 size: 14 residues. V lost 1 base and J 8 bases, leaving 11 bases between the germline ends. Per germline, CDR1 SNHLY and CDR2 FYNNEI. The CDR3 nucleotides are TGTGCCAGCAGTGAAGGTCGCGGTGGGGAAAAACTGTTTTTT. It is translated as CASSEGRGGEKLFF.

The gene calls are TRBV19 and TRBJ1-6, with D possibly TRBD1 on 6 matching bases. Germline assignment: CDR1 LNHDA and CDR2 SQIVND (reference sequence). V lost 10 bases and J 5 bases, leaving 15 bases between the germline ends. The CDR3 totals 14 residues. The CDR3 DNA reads TGTGCCACGGCCGGGACATTCGATAATTCACCCCTCCACTTT. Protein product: CATAGTFDNSPLHF.

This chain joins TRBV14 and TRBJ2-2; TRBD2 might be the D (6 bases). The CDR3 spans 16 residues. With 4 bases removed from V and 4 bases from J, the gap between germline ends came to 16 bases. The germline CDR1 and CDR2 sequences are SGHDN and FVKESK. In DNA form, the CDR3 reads TGTGCCAGCAGCCTAAGCTCGGGGGTCGGCACCGGGGAGCTGTTTTTT. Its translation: CASSLSSGVGTGELFF.

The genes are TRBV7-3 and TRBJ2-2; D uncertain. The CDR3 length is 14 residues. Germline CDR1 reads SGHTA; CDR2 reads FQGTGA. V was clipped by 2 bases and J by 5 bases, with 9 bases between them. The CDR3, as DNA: TGTGCCAGCAGCTTATCTACAGAGACCGGGGAGCTGTTTTTT. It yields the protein CASSLSTETGELFF. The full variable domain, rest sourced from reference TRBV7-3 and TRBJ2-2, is GAGVSQTPSNKVTEKGKYVELRCDPISGHTALYWYRQSLGQGPEFLIYFQGTGAADDSGLPNDRFFAVRPEGSVSTLKIQRTERGDSAVYLCASSLSTETGELFFGEGSRLTVL.

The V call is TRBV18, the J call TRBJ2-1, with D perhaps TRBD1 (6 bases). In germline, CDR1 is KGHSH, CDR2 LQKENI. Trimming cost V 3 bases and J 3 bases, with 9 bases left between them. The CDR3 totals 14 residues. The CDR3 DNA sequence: TGTGCCAGCTCACCTTTGACAGGCTACAATGAGCAGTTCTTC. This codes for CASSPLTGYNEQFF.

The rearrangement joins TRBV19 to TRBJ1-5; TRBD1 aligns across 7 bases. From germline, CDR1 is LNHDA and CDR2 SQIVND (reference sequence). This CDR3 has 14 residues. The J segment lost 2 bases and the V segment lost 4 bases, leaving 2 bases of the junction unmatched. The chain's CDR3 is CASSRGTGNQPQHF. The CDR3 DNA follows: TGTGCCAGTAGTAGGGGGACAGGCAATCAGCCCCAGCATTTT.